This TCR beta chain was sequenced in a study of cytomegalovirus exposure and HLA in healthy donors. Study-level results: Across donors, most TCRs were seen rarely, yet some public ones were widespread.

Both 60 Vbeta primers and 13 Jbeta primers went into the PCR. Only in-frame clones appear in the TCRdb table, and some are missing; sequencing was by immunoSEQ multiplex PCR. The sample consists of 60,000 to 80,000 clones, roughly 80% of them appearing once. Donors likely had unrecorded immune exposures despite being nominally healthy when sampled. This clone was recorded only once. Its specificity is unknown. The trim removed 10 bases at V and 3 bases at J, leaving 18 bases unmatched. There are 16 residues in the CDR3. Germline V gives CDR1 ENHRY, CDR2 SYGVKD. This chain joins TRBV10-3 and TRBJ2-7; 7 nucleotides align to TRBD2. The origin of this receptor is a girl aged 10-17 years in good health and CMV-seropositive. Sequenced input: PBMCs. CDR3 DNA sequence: TGTGCCACCACTTACCGAACTAGGCGGGAGAGCTACGAGCAGTACTTC. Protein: CATTYRTRRESYEQYF.